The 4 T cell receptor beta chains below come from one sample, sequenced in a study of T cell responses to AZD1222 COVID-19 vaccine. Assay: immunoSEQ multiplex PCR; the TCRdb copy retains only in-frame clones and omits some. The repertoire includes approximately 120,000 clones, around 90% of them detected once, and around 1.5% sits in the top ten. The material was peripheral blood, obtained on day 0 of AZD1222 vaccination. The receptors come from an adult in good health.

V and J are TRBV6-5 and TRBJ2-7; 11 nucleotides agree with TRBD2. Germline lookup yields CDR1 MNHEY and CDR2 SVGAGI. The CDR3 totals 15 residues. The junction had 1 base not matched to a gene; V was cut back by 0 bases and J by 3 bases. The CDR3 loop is CASSYSTSGNYEQYF. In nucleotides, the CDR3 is TGTGCCAGCAGTTACTCGACTAGCGGGAACTACGAGCAGTACTTC.

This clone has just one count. The CDR3 DNA is TGTGCCAGCACGGAGCGGGCAAGCACAGATACGCAGTATTTT. This gives the protein CASTERASTDTQYF. The chain joins TRBV6-5 to TRBJ2-3; maybe TRBD2 (6 bases). Between the trimmed V and J ends, which lost 7 bases and 0 bases, there was a span of 11 bases. Per germline, CDR1 MNHEY and CDR2 SVGAGI. This CDR3 has 14 residues.

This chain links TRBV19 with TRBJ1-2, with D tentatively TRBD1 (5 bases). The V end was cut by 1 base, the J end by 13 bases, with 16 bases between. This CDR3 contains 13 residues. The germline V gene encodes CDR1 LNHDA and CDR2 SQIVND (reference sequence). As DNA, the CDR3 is TGTGCCAGTAGTATAGGCAAGGGACCTTTTGGCACCTTC. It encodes CASSIGKGPFGTF.

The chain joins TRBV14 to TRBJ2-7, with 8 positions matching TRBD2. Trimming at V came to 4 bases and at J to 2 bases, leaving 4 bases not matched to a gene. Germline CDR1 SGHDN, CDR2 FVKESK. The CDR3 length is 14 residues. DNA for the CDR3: TGTGCCAGCAGCCTGACTAGCGCAACCTACGAGCAGTACTTC. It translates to CASSLTSATYEQYF.